This note documents a single T cell receptor (beta chain) sequence. No antigen is known for it. The data were produced by immunoSEQ multiplex PCR, yet TCRdb's version contains in-frame clones alone and is incomplete. Of around 73,000 clones listed, approximately 89% are singletons. The CDR3 has 15 residues. Trimming removed 4 bases from V and 10 bases from J, with 17 bases in between. Germline V gene sequence: CDR1 LGHDT, CDR2 YNNKEL (reference sequence). This specimen belongs to a study of T cell responses to AZD1222 COVID-19 vaccine. Notes on the study in general: Baseline antibody screening turned up just a handful of seropositive AZD1222 recipients. With dominance at 160-218 and 743-854, vaccine-associated CD4 TCRs spanned spike. Among the donors, most were white British and more were female, and clonal diversity was possibly underestimated. Sampled repertoires all dated from after the peak T cell response.

Sequenced here: peripheral blood, sampled 28 days after the second AZD1222 dose. V is TRBV3-1 (or the pseudogene TRBV3-2) and J is TRBJ1-6; D is possibly TRBD1 (5 bases). The receptor was derived from an adult who received the AZD1222 COVID-19 vaccine. The CDR3 sequence is CASSPKAGGRSPLHF. The CDR3 DNA is TGTGCCAGCAGCCCCAAGGCGGGGGGAAGATCACCCCTCCACTTT.